Listed here is a single T cell receptor (beta chain). After removal of 3 bases from V and 1 base from J, the junction contained 1 base not matched to a gene. The CDR3 totals 16 residues. Germline CDR1 is SGHTA and CDR2 is FQGTGA. Sequencing used immunoSEQ multiplex PCR; TCRdb keeps in-frame clones, though not all of them. The repertoire holds fewer than 200,000 clones, with 82% as singletons. Either two negative PCRs, clearance, or symptom resolution qualified Cohort 3 donors as recovered. This record belongs to a study of blood T cell repertoires in COVID-19. Study background: The cDNA or gDNA used as material had been derived from T cells, B-cell-depleted T cells, or PBMCs.

The chain joins TRBV7-3 to TRBJ2-2; 11 bases align to TRBD2. The clonotype comes from a man between 60 and 75 years old who had recovered from COVID-19. Sequenced input: PBMCs or T cells enriched from blood (not recorded which). The CDR3 loop is CASSFLAGGNTGELFF. In DNA form, the CDR3 reads TGTGCCAGCAGCTTTCTAGCGGGAGGGAACACCGGGGAGCTGTTTTTT.